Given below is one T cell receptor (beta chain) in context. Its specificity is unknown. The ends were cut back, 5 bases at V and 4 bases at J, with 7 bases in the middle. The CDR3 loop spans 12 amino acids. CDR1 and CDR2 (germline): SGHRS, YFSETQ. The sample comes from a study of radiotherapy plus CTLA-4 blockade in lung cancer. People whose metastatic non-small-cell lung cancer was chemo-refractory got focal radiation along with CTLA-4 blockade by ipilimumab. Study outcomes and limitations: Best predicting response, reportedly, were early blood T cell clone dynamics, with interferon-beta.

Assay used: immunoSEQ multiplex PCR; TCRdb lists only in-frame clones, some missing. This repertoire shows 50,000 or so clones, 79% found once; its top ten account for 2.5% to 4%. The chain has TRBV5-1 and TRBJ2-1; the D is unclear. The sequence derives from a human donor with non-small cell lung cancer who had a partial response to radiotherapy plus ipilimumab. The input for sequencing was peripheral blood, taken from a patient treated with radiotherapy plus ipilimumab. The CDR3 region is CASSLRYNEQFF. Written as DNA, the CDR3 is TGCGCCAGCAGTCTGAGGTACAATGAGCAGTTCTTC.